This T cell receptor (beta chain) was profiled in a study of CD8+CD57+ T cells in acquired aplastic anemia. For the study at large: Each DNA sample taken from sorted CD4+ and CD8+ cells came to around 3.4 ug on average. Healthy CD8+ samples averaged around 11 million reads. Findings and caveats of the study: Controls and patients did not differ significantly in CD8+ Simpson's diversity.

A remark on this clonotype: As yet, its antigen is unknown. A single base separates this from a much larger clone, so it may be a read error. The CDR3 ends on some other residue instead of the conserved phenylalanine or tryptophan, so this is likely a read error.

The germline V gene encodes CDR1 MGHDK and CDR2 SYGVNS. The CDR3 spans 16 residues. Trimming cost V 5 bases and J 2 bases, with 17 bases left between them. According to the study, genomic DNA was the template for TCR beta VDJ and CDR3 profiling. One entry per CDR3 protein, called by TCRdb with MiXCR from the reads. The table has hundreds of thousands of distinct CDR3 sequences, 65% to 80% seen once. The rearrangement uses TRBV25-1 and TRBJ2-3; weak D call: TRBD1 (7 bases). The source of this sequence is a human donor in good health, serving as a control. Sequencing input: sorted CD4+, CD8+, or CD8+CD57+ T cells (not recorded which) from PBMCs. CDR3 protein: CASSRTTGRITDTQYV. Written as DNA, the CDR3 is TGTGCCAGCAGTAGAACGACAGGGAGGATCACAGATACGCAGTATGTT.